The 20 T cell receptor beta chains given below trace back to one sample, sequenced in a study of blood T cell repertoires in COVID-19. Here immunoSEQ multiplex PCR was the method, and the copy in TCRdb shows in-frame clones only, minus some. The profile covers hundreds of thousands of clones, with around 90% appearing a single time and around 3% taken by the ten largest. What was sequenced was peripheral blood. Receptors were obtained from a man aged 60-69 years with acute or convalescent COVID-19.

V is TRBV5-1 and J is TRBJ2-7, with a tentative D call TRBD1 (6 bases). Germline V lookup: CDR1 SGHRS, CDR2 YFSETQ. Trimming removed 0 bases from V and 0 bases from J, with 10 bases in between. This CDR3 spans 15 amino acids. CDR3 sequence (DNA): TGCGCCAGCAGCTTGGCAGGGGATAGCTCCTACGAGCAGTACTTC. Encoded protein: CASSLAGDSSYEQYF.

This clone was seen many times. The chain recombines TRBV27 with TRBJ2-2; D is perhaps TRBD1 (6 bases). The CDR3 contains 16 residues. Germline V CDR1 and CDR2: MNHEY, SMNVEV (reference sequence). V lost 6 bases to trimming and J lost 7 bases, with 21 bases between them. The CDR3 coding sequence is TGTGCCAGCAGGGGAATTGGGACACCAACGGGCGGGGAGCTGTTTTTT. This codes for CASRGIGTPTGGELFF.

This chain links TRBV7-8 with TRBJ1-3; TRBD1 matches 8 bases. J was trimmed by 3 bases and V by 5 bases; bases with no gene match: 6. Germline V gene lookup returns CDR1 SGHVS and CDR2 FQNEAQ. CDR3 size: 15 residues. The CDR3 sequence: CASSPGGAGGNTIYF. The CDR3 DNA follows: TGTGCCAGCAGCCCAGGGGGCGCAGGTGGAAACACCATATATTTT. Using reference TRBV7-8 and TRBJ1-3 for the parts outside the CDR3, the full variable domain is GAGVSQSPRYKVAKRGQDVALRCDPISGHVSLFWYQQALGQGPEFLTYFQNEAQLDKSGLPSDRFFAERPEGSVSTLKIQRTQQEDSAVYLCASSPGGAGGNTIYFGEGSWLTVV.

J is TRBJ2-5 and V is TRBV29-1; the match to TRBD1 covers 9 bases. V shed 8 bases, J shed 0 bases, and the junction held 7 bases outside the gene matches. The CDR3 has 14 residues. The V gene's germline CDR1 is SQVTM and CDR2 ANQGSEA. The chain's CDR3 is CSTTGGTDQETQYF. The CDR3 DNA follows: TGCAGCACCACAGGGGGCACAGACCAAGAGACCCAGTACTTC.

V gene TRBV3-1 (or the pseudogene TRBV3-2) combines with J gene TRBJ1-6; D perhaps matches TRBD1 (6 bases). Germline loops: CDR1 LGHDT, CDR2 YNNKEL (reference sequence). The length of the CDR3 is 13 residues. Trimming stripped 1 base from V and 13 bases from J, with 11 bases between. This CDR3 reads CASSQARGAPLHF. The CDR3 nucleotides are TGTGCCAGCAGCCAAGCCCGGGGGGCTCCCCTCCACTTT.

This clone occurred once. The chain combines TRBV27 with TRBJ2-1, with D tentatively TRBD1 (5 bases). Germline-derived CDR1 and CDR2 are MNHEY and SMNVEV (reference sequence). The CDR3 has 14 residues. V lost 4 bases, J lost 7 bases, and 14 bases lay in between. Written as DNA, the CDR3 is TGTGCCAGCAGTTCCCTCGGAAGGGGAAATGAGCAGTTCTTC. It yields the protein CASSSLGRGNEQFF.

V is TRBV19 and J is TRBJ2-2; 12 bases are shared with TRBD2. V shed 3 bases, J shed 9 bases, and the junction held 11 bases outside the gene matches. The germline gives CDR1 LNHDA, CDR2 SQIVND (reference sequence). This CDR3 is built from 17 residues. CDR3 protein: CASSIPTSGGITRELFF. CDR3 nucleotide sequence: TGTGCCAGTAGTATTCCGACTAGCGGGGGAATAACCCGGGAGCTGTTTTTT.

For this clone: A much more abundant neighbour one base away suggests this may be a read error. The V call is TRBV15, the J call TRBJ1-4, with 8 bases matching TRBD1. This CDR3 has 15 residues. Germline assignment: CDR1 LNHNV and CDR2 YYDKDF (reference sequence). The CDR3 nucleotides read TGTGCCACCAGCAGTCCAGGGGGCCCTAATAAAAAACTGTTTTTT. It encodes CATSSPGGPNKKLFF.

The V gene is TRBV5-1, the J gene TRBJ2-7, with D perhaps TRBD1 (7 bases). Germline CDR1 is SGHRS and CDR2 is YFSETQ. Trimming pared 5 bases from V and 6 bases from J, leaving 24 bases between. The CDR3 consists of 16 residues. In DNA form, the CDR3 reads TGCGCCAGCAGGCTTCAGGAGGGGGCGATGATATTCGAGCAGTACTTC. Translation: CASRLQEGAMIFEQYF.

The genes are TRBV19 and TRBJ2-7; D gene ambiguous. Trimming stripped 5 bases from V and 3 bases from J, with 11 bases between. The CDR3 consists of 13 residues. From germline, CDR1 is LNHDA and CDR2 SQIVND (reference sequence). In nucleotides, the CDR3 is TGTGCCAGTAGTCCGAACAGCTTCTACGAGCAGTACTTC. Amino acid sequence: CASSPNSFYEQYF.

On this clone itself: One end of the junction is discordant with germline, which a read error may explain. This rearrangement joins TRBV7-9 to TRBJ1-2; D remains unclear. CDR1 is SEHNR, CDR2 FQNEAQ, per germline (reference sequence). The length of the CDR3 is 14 residues. CDR3 amino acids: CASSLEFSAASIAF. In DNA, the CDR3 is TGTGCCAGCAGCTTAGAGTTCTCGGCGGCCTCAATCGCCTTC.

This rearrangement joins TRBV5-5 to TRBJ2-3, with a tentative D call TRBD2 (6 bases). Germline-derived CDR1 and CDR2 are SGHKS and YYEKEE (reference sequence). V lost 2 bases, J lost 3 bases, and 7 bases lay in between. The CDR3 loop spans 13 amino acids. The CDR3 DNA reads as TGTGCCAGCAGCTTAGGGAGGACAGATACGCAGTATTTT. It is translated as CASSLGRTDTQYF.

The J gene is TRBJ1-1, the V gene TRBV9, with 9 bases matching TRBD1. Germline CDR1 reads SGDLS; CDR2 reads YYNGEE. V shed 2 bases and J 3 bases; nucleotides not matched to a gene: 2. This CDR3 comprises 14 residues. CDR3 sequence (DNA): TGTGCCAGCAGCGTGAGACAGGGGGACACTGAAGCTTTCTTT. Its translation is CASSVRQGDTEAFF. Full variable domain (remainder filled in from reference TRBV9 and TRBJ1-1): DSGVTQTPKHLITATGQRVTLRCSPRSGDLSVYWYQQSLDQGLQFLIQYYNGEERAKGNILERFSAQQFPDLHSELNLSSLELGDSALYFCASSVRQGDTEAFFGQGTRLTVV.

The chain couples TRBV7-3 to TRBJ2-3; possibly TRBD2 for D (7 bases). The length of the CDR3 is 15 residues. The germline CDR1 and CDR2 sequences are SGHTA and FQGTGA. The V gene lost 2 bases and the J gene lost 1 base, with 10 bases spanning the gap. The CDR3 is CASSLGGGRTDTQYF. CDR3 nucleotide sequence: TGTGCCAGCAGCTTAGGCGGGGGCCGCACAGATACGCAGTATTTT.

The chain links TRBV2 to TRBJ1-1, with D possibly TRBD1 on 5 matching bases. From germline, CDR1 is SNHLY and CDR2 FYNNEI. Trimming took off 7 bases at V and 6 bases at J, with 15 bases between the two ends. This CDR3 contains 13 residues. CDR3 residues: CASNGRAISEAFF. In DNA, the CDR3 is TGTGCCAGCAATGGCAGGGCCATATCTGAAGCTTTCTTT.

The chain combines TRBV19 with TRBJ2-7, with TRBD2 matching 7 bases. Germline V lookup: CDR1 LNHDA, CDR2 SQIVND (reference sequence). J lost 6 bases, V lost 4 bases, and 6 bases had no gene match. CDR3 length: 13 residues. The CDR3 DNA follows: TGTGCCAGTAGTACCTCCTCGGGGGGCGAGCAGTACTTC. It specifies CASSTSSGGEQYF. Full variable domain (outside the CDR3, taken from reference TRBV19 and TRBJ2-7): DGGITQSPKYLFRKEGQNVTLSCEQNLNHDAMYWYRQDPGQGLRLIYYSQIVNDFQKGDIAEGYSVSREKKESFPLTVTSAQKNPTAFYLCASSTSSGGEQYFGPGTRLTVT.

This clone turned up a few times. This chain connects TRBV3-1 (or the pseudogene TRBV3-2) to TRBJ2-7; tentative D call: TRBD1 (6 bases). CDR3 size: 15 residues. Trimming stripped 2 bases from V and 1 base from J, with 12 bases between. The germline V gene encodes CDR1 LGHDT and CDR2 YNNKEL (reference sequence). The CDR3 spells CASSQLRTESYEQYF. CDR3 bases: TGTGCCAGCAGCCAATTGCGGACAGAATCCTACGAGCAGTACTTC.

This chain uses TRBV6-2 or TRBV6-3 with TRBJ1-1, with a tentative D call TRBD1 (6 bases). V was trimmed by 5 bases and J by 4 bases, leaving 20 bases between them. From germline, CDR1 is MNHEY and CDR2 SVGEGT. The CDR3 has 16 amino acids. In DNA, the CDR3 is TGTGCCAGCAGTGATTCTTTGGGGGCAGATGGCACTGAAGCTTTCTTT. It encodes CASSDSLGADGTEAFF.

V and J are TRBV6-5 and TRBJ1-6; TRBD1 might be the D (6 bases). The CDR3 has 15 residues. V lost 6 bases to trimming and J lost 4 bases, with 13 bases between them. Germline V gives CDR1 MNHEY, CDR2 SVGAGI. The CDR3 is CASRDEQGYNSPLHF. CDR3 nucleotides: TGTGCCAGCAGGGACGAACAGGGTTATAATTCACCCCTCCACTTT.

V and J are TRBV11-2 and TRBJ2-5, with 12 bases identical to TRBD1. CDR1 and CDR2 from the germline V gene are SGHAT and FQNNGV. The V gene end was trimmed by 5 bases and the J gene end by 5 bases; junction bases not matched to a gene: 6. This CDR3 spans 15 amino acids. DNA for the CDR3: TGTGCCAGCAGCCCGGGGACAGGGGGCAGTGAGACCCAGTACTTC. Translation gives CASSPGTGGSETQYF.